This TCR beta chain was observed in a study of identical twins. Overall study results and limits: Donors were not followed over many years; analysis was cross-sectional. Invariant T cells like MAIT and iNKT could partly confound the zero-insertion analyses.

V shed 4 bases, J shed 2 bases, and the junction held 9 bases outside the gene matches. In germline, CDR1 is SGHRS, CDR2 YFSETQ. The CDR3 runs to 16 residues. A universal primer site was added by template switching, and unique molecular identifiers were carried by the cDNA. TCRdb reprocessed the 5' RACE reads with MiXCR, giving one entry per CDR3 protein. This sample has approximately 890,000 distinct CDR3 sequences; 9% to 15% occur once, and the top ten carry under 2%. Only a few counts were recorded for this clonotype. Its matching antigen is unknown. The same sample was also studied in work on yellow fever vaccine responses in identical twins. That work adds: After vaccination, twins' T cell response reportedly seemed partly convergent, partly personalized.

Sequencing was carried out using PBMCs. This sequence originates from a woman aged 18-30 years in good health. The chain carries TRBV5-1 and TRBJ2-3; TRBD2 agrees at 8 bases. Here the CDR3 reads CASSRLLADTTDTQYF. CDR3 nucleotide sequence: TGCGCCAGCAGCCGGCTACTAGCGGACACCACAGATACGCAGTATTTT.